This passage covers 12 T cell receptor beta chains from one sample sequenced in a study of blood T cells in healthy people across ages. A J-beta primer mix and a sample-barcoded 5' primer were used in a second PCR of roughly 6 to 11 cycles. TCRdb re-analysed the 5' RACE reads in MiXCR, keeping a single row per CDR3 protein. The sample yields about 1.7 million distinct CDR3 sequences, roughly 27% seen once. The sample taken for sequencing was blood. The receptors were sampled from a woman aged 25-40 years in good health.

This clonotype has at least ten counts. This chain links TRBV5-8 with TRBJ2-1, with D possibly being TRBD2 (6 bases). The CDR3 consists of 17 residues. V was pared by 5 bases and J by 4 bases, with 22 bases between. Germline CDR1 is SGHTS and CDR2 is YDEGEE. CDR3 in amino acids: CASRVPLASTIYNEQFF. The DNA of the CDR3 is TGTGCCAGCAGGGTCCCACTAGCCTCAACGATATACAATGAGCAGTTCTTC.

This clonotype was picked up a small number of times. The rearrangement links TRBV3-1 to TRBJ2-7; 7 positions match TRBD1. Germline trimming cut 4 bases from V and 0 bases from J; bases unmatched to any gene: 9. The CDR3 contains 16 residues. The V gene's germline CDR1 is LGHDT and CDR2 YNNKEL (reference sequence). CDR3 DNA sequence: TGTGCCAGCAGCCCCCCCGGCACAGGGGCCTCCTACGAGCAGTACTTC. It encodes CASSPPGTGASYEQYF.

J is TRBJ2-6 and V is TRBV11-1; 9 bases are a match to TRBD1. Germline V gives CDR1 SGHAT, CDR2 FQDESV (reference sequence). This CDR3 is 22 amino acids long. V dropped 3 bases and J dropped 0; count of bases not matched to a gene: 18. CDR3 sequence (DNA): TGTGCCAGCAGCTTTTTGGGGACGGGACAGGGAAACCCCTACTCTGGGGCCAACGTCCTGACTTTC. It yields the protein CASSFLGTGQGNPYSGANVLTF.

This clonotype was counted between two and nine times. One end of the junction does not line up with germline, which may come from a read error. The rearrangement joins TRBV2 to TRBJ2-7; 8 nucleotides align to TRBD2. The CDR3 is 15 residues long. Per the germline V gene, CDR1 is SNHLY and CDR2 is FYNNEI. The CDR3 DNA is TGTGCCGGCAGTGAAGCTCTAGCGGGTTGGGGTGAGCAGTACTTC. It translates to CAGSEALAGWGEQYF.

This clonotype has more than one count but fewer than ten. This rearrangement joins TRBV18 to TRBJ2-1; 9 nucleotides match TRBD1. This CDR3 has 15 amino acids. Germline loops: CDR1 KGHSH, CDR2 LQKENI. V was clipped by 6 bases and J by 5 bases; unmatched bases: 8. DNA for the CDR3: TGTGCCAGCTCGCTTACAGGGGGCGGTAACAATGAGCAGTTCTTC. This gives the protein CASSLTGGGNNEQFF.

The sample holds a few counts of this clonotype. The rearrangement uses TRBV11-2 and TRBJ2-1; perhaps TRBD2 as D (5 bases). The V end lost 4 bases, the J end lost 15 bases, and 22 bases lay between the germline ends. The CDR3 length is 14 residues. In germline, CDR1 is SGHAT, CDR2 FQNNGV. The CDR3 is CASSSILDGIIPFF. CDR3 sequence (DNA): TGTGCCAGCAGCTCCATACTGGACGGGATAATCCCGTTCTTC.

The chain uses TRBV5-1 and TRBJ2-5; either TRBD1 or TRBD2 may supply D (5 bases each). Germline lookup yields CDR1 SGHRS and CDR2 YFSETQ. The CDR3 runs to 15 residues. The V gene lost 4 bases and the J gene lost 2 bases, with 15 bases spanning the gap. The DNA of the CDR3 is TGCGCCAGCAGCCCGGGGACCGCCGGGCAAGAGACCCAGTACTTC. Protein sequence: CASSPGTAGQETQYF.

The chain carries TRBV6-2 or TRBV6-3 and TRBJ2-3; no clear D. V was cut by 7 bases and J by 2 bases, with 10 bases left in between. The CDR3 has 13 amino acids. Germline CDR1 and CDR2: MNHEY and SVGEGT. The CDR3 loop reads CASKTRITDTQYF. Here the CDR3 DNA reads TGTGCCAGCAAGACCCGGATCACAGATACGCAGTATTTT.

Only a few counts were recorded for this clonotype. The chain joins TRBV5-1 to TRBJ1-4; perhaps TRBD1 as D (5 bases). V was cut by 2 bases and J by 6 bases, with 11 bases left in between. In germline, CDR1 is SGHRS, CDR2 YFSETQ. The CDR3 totals 14 residues. The CDR3 coding sequence is TGCGCCAGCAGCTTATGGGGGTCGGATGAAAAACTGTTTTTT. This sequence encodes CASSLWGSDEKLFF.

This clonotype appeared a few times. V and J are TRBV20-1 and TRBJ2-3; possibly TRBD2 for D (6 bases). V lost 6 bases, J lost 5 bases, and 24 bases lay in between. CDR1 is DFQATT, CDR2 SNEGSKA, per germline (reference sequence). The CDR3 consists of 16 residues. CDR3 nucleotides: TGCAGTGCAAGGGAATGGGGACTTTTAGCGAGAGATACGCAGTATTTT. It yields the protein CSAREWGLLARDTQYF.

This clonotype was detected only a few times. J is TRBJ1-2 and V is TRBV2, with 8 nucleotides matching TRBD1. The CDR3 is 17 residues long. J gave up 5 bases and V 6 bases, and 17 bases lay outside the gene matches. Germline V CDR1 and CDR2: SNHLY, FYNNEI. CDR3 residues: CASSTPPTGEGLYGYTF. DNA of the CDR3: TGTGCCAGCAGCACGCCACCGACAGGGGAGGGCCTGTATGGCTACACCTTC. Combining the CDR3 with reference TRBV2 and TRBJ1-2 gives the whole variable domain EPEVTQTPSHQVTQMGQEVILRCVPISNHLYFYWYRQILGQKVEFLVSFYNNEISEKSEIFDDQFSVERPDGSNFTLKIRSTKLEDSAMYFCASSTPPTGEGLYGYTFGSGTRLTVV.

Here the CDR3 reads CASSLAKGAVTGELFF. The CDR3 coding sequence is TGTGCCAGCAGCTTAGCGAAGGGGGCAGTCACCGGGGAGCTGTTTTTT. The V call is TRBV7-2, the J call TRBJ2-2, with TRBD1 matching 7 bases. Germline V CDR1 and CDR2: SGHTA, FQGNSA. The CDR3 has 16 residues. With 0 bases clipped from V and 4 bases from J, the junction kept 5 bases outside the gene matches.